The present T cell receptor (beta chain) was sequenced within a study of blood T cell repertoires in COVID-19 (dated by TCRdb to about 2020). Describing the broader study: Samples covering the acute and convalescent phases of COVID-19 were provided by collaborators in the United States, Italy and Spain. Subjects who had been exposed to COVID-19, were actively infected with it, or had recovered from it provided the deeply sampled blood TCRbeta repertoires that made up the dataset. The samples were drawn from two sources: the first 160 participants of the ongoing ImmuneRACE study, and 1,200 or so subjects contributed by 6 global collaborators. A freely available public database, intended as a resource for researchers studying the immune response to SARS-CoV-2, is where the repertoires were released. Where available, HLA class I and class II types were taken from metadata supplied by the sample provider and were not determined by assay-based typing. The material from the prospective study consisted of cDNA or gDNA derived from T cells, B-cell-depleted T cells, or PBMCs. Sample metadata almost always included a de-identified subject ID, COVID-19 status, age in years and sex.

Trimming leaves V shorter by 3 bases and J shorter by 6 bases, with the junction holding 4 bases beyond the gene matches. The CDR3 covers 15 residues, taking in both the cysteine and the phenylalanine. Just the 45-base CDR3 DNA is kept, in frame starting at base 1. The germline V gene provides CDR1 KGHSH and CDR2 LQKENI. Whole blood was collected in K2EDTA tubes by collaborating institutions according to the institutions' own protocols. For TCRbeta analysis, collaborators shipped samples as frozen whole blood, isolated PBMCs, or DNA extracted from either of those sample types. TCRbeta CDR3 regions were amplified from genomic DNA by means of the immunoSEQ Assay, a bias-controlled multiplex PCR. The source study handled its data this way. The number of nucleated cells in each sample was estimated by amplification of reference gene primers within the assay. To quantify the absolute abundance of each unique TCRbeta CDR3 rearrangement, sequence reads were collapsed and filtered. For each sample, productive Simpson clonality was calculated by taking the square root of Simpson's diversity index across productive rearrangements. TCRdb mirrors the immuneACCESS table, restricted to in-frame sequences. Some clones are absent from its copies; in checked studies, under half trace to an unresolved V gene, and the reason for the others is unknown. D and trimming come from the DNA, and the V and J calls and clone size come from that table. This sample gives roughly 77,000 clones in total; about 90% of them show up just once. Together, the top ten hold approximately 4.4% of the sample.

Concerning this clone: This clone's antigen is unknown. No qualities accompany the bases; no much larger clone lies one base away.

What the work shows at the level of the full study, not this receptor alone: Clinical and demographic metadata were provided uncurated, with the amount varying by source and participant.

This sequence originates from a man aged 50-60 years with active COVID-19. Recombination linked TRBV18 to TRBJ2-2, with 10 central nucleotides matching TRBD1. The sequenced sample consisted of peripheral blood. The DNA sequence follows: TGTGCCAGCTCACCTTCTGGACAGGGGGCCGGGGAGCTGTTTTTT. Translated, it reads CASSPSGQGAGELFF.